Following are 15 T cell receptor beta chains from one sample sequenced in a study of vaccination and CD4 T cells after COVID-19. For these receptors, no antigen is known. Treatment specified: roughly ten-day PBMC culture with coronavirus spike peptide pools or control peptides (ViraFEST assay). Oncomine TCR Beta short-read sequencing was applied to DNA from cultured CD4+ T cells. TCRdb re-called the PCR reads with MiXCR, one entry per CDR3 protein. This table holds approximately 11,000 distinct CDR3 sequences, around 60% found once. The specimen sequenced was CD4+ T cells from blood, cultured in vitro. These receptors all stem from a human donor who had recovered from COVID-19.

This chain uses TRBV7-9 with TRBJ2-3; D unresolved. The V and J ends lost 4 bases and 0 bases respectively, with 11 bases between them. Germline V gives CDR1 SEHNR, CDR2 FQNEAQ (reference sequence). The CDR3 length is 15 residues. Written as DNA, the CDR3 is TGTGCCAGCAGCTCCCGGCTATCTAGCACAGATACGCAGTATTTT. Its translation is CASSSRLSSTDTQYF.

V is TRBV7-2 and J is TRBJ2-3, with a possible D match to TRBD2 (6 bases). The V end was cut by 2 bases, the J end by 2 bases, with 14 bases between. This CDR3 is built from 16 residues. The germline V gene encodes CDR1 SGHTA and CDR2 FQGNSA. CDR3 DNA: TGTGCCAGCAGCTTAATAAGCGGGCCGTTCACAGATACGCAGTATTTT. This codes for CASSLISGPFTDTQYF.

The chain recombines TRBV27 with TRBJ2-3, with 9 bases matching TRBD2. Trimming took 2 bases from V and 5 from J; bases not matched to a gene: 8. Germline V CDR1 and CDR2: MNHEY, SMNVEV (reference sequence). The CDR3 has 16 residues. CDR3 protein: CASSLRAGGQEDTQYF. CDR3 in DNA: TGTGCCAGCAGTTTACGGGCGGGGGGGCAAGAAGATACGCAGTATTTT.

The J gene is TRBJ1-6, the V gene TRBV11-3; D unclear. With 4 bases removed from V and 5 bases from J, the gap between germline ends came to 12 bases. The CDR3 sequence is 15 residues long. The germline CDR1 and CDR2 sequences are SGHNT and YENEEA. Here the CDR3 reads CASSSGWVNNSPLHF. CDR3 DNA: TGTGCCAGCAGCTCCGGGTGGGTGAATAATTCACCCCTCCACTTT.

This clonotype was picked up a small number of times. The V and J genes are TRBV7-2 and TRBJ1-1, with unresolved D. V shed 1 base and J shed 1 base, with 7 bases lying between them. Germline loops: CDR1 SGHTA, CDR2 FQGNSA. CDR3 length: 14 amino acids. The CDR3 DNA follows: TGTGCCAGCAGCTTAGTCCGGGGGAACACTGAAGCTTTCTTT. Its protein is CASSLVRGNTEAFF.

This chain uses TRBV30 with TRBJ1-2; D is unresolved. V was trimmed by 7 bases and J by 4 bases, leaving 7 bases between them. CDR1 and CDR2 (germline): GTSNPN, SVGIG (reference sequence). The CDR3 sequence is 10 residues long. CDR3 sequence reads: CALGSYGYTF. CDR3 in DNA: TGTGCCTTAGGATCCTATGGCTACACCTTC.

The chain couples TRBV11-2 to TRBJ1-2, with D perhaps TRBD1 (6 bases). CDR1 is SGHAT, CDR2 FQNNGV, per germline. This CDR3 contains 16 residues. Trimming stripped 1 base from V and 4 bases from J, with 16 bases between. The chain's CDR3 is CASSLVGGGRTYGYTF. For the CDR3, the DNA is TGTGCCAGCAGCTTAGTTGGGGGCGGCAGGACCTATGGCTACACCTTC.

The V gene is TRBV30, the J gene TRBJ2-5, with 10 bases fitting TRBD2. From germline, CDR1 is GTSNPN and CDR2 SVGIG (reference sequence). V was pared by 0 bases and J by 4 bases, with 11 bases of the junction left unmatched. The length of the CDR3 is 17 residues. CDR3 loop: CAWSVKRGGRKRETQYF. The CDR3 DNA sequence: TGTGCCTGGAGTGTTAAGCGGGGGGGCCGTAAGCGAGAGACCCAGTACTTC.

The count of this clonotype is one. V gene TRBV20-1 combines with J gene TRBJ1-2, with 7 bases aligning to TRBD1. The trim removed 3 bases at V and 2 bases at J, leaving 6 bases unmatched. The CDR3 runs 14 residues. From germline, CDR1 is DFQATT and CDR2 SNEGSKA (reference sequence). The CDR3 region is CSASLPGGNYGYTF. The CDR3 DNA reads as TGCAGTGCTAGTCTTCCAGGGGGAAACTATGGCTACACCTTC.

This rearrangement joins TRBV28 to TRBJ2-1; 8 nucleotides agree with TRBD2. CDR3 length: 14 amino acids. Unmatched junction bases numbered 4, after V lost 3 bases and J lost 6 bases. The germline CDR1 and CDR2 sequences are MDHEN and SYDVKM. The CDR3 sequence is CASSLASGSNEQFF. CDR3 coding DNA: TGTGCCAGCAGTTTGGCGAGCGGGAGCAATGAGCAGTTCTTC.

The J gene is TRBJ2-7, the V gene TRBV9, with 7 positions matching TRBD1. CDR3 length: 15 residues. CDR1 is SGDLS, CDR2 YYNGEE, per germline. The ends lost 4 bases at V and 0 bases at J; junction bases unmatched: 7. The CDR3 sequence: CASSPRQGNSYEQYF. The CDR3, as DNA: TGTGCCAGCAGCCCCCGACAGGGTAACTCCTACGAGCAGTACTTC.

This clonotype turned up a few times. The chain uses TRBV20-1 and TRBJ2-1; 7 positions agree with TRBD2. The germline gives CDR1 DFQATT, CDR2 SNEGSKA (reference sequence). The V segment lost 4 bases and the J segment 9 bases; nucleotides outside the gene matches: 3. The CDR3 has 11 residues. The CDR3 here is CSATGEGEQFF. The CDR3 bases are TGCAGTGCTACCGGGGAGGGTGAGCAGTTCTTC.

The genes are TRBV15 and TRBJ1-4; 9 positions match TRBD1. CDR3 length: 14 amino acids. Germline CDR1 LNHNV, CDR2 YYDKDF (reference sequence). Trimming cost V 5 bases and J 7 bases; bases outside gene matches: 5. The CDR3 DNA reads TGTGCCACCAGCCTGGGACAGGGAGGTGAAAAACTGTTTTTT. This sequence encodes CATSLGQGGEKLFF.

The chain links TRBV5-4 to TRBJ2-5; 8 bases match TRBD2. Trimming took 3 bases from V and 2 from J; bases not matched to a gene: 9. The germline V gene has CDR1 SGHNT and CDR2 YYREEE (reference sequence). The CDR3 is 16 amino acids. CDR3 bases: TGTGCCAGCAGCTGGGGGGGTAGCGGGAATCAAGAGACCCAGTACTTC. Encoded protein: CASSWGGSGNQETQYF.

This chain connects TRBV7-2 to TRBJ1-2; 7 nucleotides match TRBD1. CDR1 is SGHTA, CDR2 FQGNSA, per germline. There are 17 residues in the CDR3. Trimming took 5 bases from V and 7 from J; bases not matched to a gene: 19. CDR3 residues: CASSPRSPWAGGGGYTF. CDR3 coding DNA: TGTGCCAGCAGCCCGAGGAGCCCCTGGGCAGGGGGAGGTGGCTACACCTTC.